This entry lists 19 T cell receptor beta chains sequenced from one sample in a study of blood T cell repertoires in COVID-19. Method: immunoSEQ multiplex PCR; TCRdb's copy keeps in-frame clones and lacks some. The sample has under 200,000 clones; approximately 81% are singletons. Sample: PBMCs or T cells enriched from blood (not recorded which). These TCRs come from a woman in her forties with acute COVID-19.

The CDR3 spells CSASRGSGANVLTF. CDR3 DNA sequence: TGCAGTGCTAGTCGCGGCTCTGGGGCCAACGTCCTGACTTTC. The chain is built from TRBV20-1 and TRBJ2-6; D ambiguous. The germline CDR1 and CDR2 sequences are DFQATT and SNEGSKA (reference sequence). The CDR3 spans 14 residues. V lost 3 bases, J lost 0 bases, and 6 bases lay in between.

The chain recombines TRBV6-5 with TRBJ1-5, with 7 bases fitting TRBD1. The V gene end was trimmed by 6 bases and the J gene end by 6 bases; junction bases not matched to a gene: 5. The CDR3 length is 13 residues. CDR1 MNHEY and CDR2 SVGAGI come from the germline V gene. CDR3 sequence: CASRGTVGQPQHF. CDR3 nucleotide sequence: TGTGCCAGCAGAGGGACAGTGGGTCAGCCCCAGCATTTT.

DNA for the CDR3: TGTGCCAGCAGCTTTCGGGGTAGCGGATCCTACAATGAGCAGTTCTTC. As protein: CASSFRGSGSYNEQFF. The J gene is TRBJ2-1, the V gene TRBV11-1, with D perhaps TRBD2 (6 bases). Trimming shortened V by 3 bases and J by 1 base, and 13 bases separated the two germline ends. The CDR3 consists of 16 residues. Germline CDR1 SGHAT, CDR2 FQDESV (reference sequence).

The rearrangement links TRBV10-2 to TRBJ2-7; the match to TRBD1 covers 9 bases. The CDR3 runs to 12 residues. Per the germline V gene, CDR1 is WSHSY and CDR2 is SAAADI. V lost 6 bases and J lost 6; bases outside the gene matches: 3. CDR3 amino acids: CASSATGGEQYF. Written as DNA, the CDR3 is TGCGCCAGCAGCGCGACAGGGGGCGAGCAGTACTTC.

The rearrangement links TRBV7-3 to TRBJ2-2; TRBD2 agrees at 10 bases. Germline V gives CDR1 SGHTA, CDR2 FQGTGA. CDR3 length: 17 amino acids. V lost 5 bases to trimming and J lost 6 bases; unmatched junction nucleotides: 12. The CDR3 is CASSPGLAGGSAGELFF. The CDR3 DNA reads as TGTGCCAGCAGCCCGGGCTTAGCGGGAGGTAGCGCCGGGGAGCTGTTTTTT.

The chain carries TRBV11-3 and TRBJ2-7, with D possibly being TRBD2 (6 bases). Deletions cut 5 bases from V and 4 bases from J, with 18 bases between. The CDR3 is made up of 15 amino acids. Germline V gene lookup returns CDR1 SGHNT and CDR2 YENEEA. The CDR3 region is CASSLAGTGLYEQYV. The CDR3 DNA is TGTGCCAGCAGCCTAGCCGGGACTGGGTTATACGAGCAGTACGTC.

The rearrangement joins TRBV11-2 to TRBJ2-2; 7 bases match TRBD2. The CDR3 has 15 amino acids. Germline V gene sequence: CDR1 SGHAT, CDR2 FQNNGV. With V trimmed by 6 bases and J by 5 bases, 9 bases remained unmatched. As DNA, the CDR3 is TGTGCCAGCAGGGGGGGGTCCGGAGGGACCGGGGAGCTGTTTTTT. Translating gives CASRGGSGGTGELFF.

This clone was counted only a few times. The chain recombines TRBV6-2 or TRBV6-3 with TRBJ2-5; TRBD1 agrees at 10 bases. This CDR3 has 20 residues. CDR1 MNHEY and CDR2 SVGEGT come from the germline V gene. V shed 6 bases and J 4 bases; nucleotides not matched to a gene: 23. CDR3 region: CASSATDRGRRISVRETQYF. CDR3 nucleotide sequence: TGTGCCAGCAGCGCAACCGACAGGGGGCGCAGGATAAGTGTCCGAGAGACCCAGTACTTC.

The chain joins TRBV11-3 to TRBJ1-2, with 7 positions matching TRBD1. J was trimmed by 11 bases and V by 5 bases; bases with no gene match: 8. Germline V gene data show CDR1 as SGHNT and CDR2 as YENEEA. The CDR3 runs to 12 residues. The CDR3 DNA is TGTGCCAGCAGCCTCCACCAGGGGGGTTACACCTTC. It translates to CASSLHQGGYTF.

In its sample, this clone was seen a few times. The identical CDR3 is also encoded by other nucleotide sequences in the sample. For the CDR3, the DNA is TGCGCCAGCAGCCCGGGACTAGCTACCTACAATGAGCAGTTCTTC. Translation gives CASSPGLATYNEQFF. The gene calls are TRBV5-1 and TRBJ2-1; TRBD2 agrees at 9 bases. The V gene end was trimmed by 4 bases and the J gene end by 2 bases; junction bases not matched to a gene: 4. This CDR3 has 15 residues. The germline V gene encodes CDR1 SGHRS and CDR2 YFSETQ.

The V gene is TRBV15, the J gene TRBJ2-1, with a possible D match to TRBD2 (5 bases). CDR3 size: 18 residues. The V gene lost 1 base and the J gene lost 3 bases, with 19 bases spanning the gap. The V gene's germline CDR1 is LNHNV and CDR2 YYDKDF (reference sequence). The CDR3 sequence is CATSRVGLSGRDYNEQFF. The CDR3 DNA reads TGTGCCACCAGCAGAGTGGGTTTAAGCGGAAGGGACTACAATGAGCAGTTCTTC.

This chain connects TRBV21-1 to TRBJ1-5; TRBD1 was called by the table and not checked on the DNA. TRBV21-1 is tagged as a pseudogene. The CDR3 contains 14 residues. Here the CDR3 reads CASGPGQKSQPQHF. The CDR3 coding sequence is TGTGCCAGCGGCCCGGGACAAAAATCTCAGCCCCAGCATTTT.

V gene TRBV7-8 combines with J gene TRBJ1-2, with TRBD1 matching over 10 bases. V shed 1 base and J 4 bases; nucleotides not matched to a gene: 3. CDR1 is SGHVS and CDR2 is FQNEAQ in the germline V gene. The CDR3 has 15 amino acids. The DNA of the CDR3 is TGTGCCAGCAGCTTAGACGGGACAGGGGTCTATGGCTACACCTTC. It yields the protein CASSLDGTGVYGYTF.

The rearrangement joins TRBV4-1 to TRBJ2-5; weak D call: TRBD1 (6 bases). Looked up from germline, CDR1 is MGHRA and CDR2 is YSYEKL. V lost 1 base and J 1 base, leaving 10 bases between the germline ends. This CDR3 has 15 amino acids. CDR3 sequence: CASSQAWDTQETQYF. CDR3 DNA sequence: TGCGCCAGCAGCCAAGCATGGGACACCCAAGAGACCCAGTACTTC.

The chain has TRBV5-1 and TRBJ2-2; D not certain. Germline loops: CDR1 SGHRS, CDR2 YFSETQ. V lost 5 bases and J lost 3, with 14 bases in between. This CDR3 region has 15 residues. CDR3 sequence (DNA): TGCGCCAGCAGACCCCCCGGGTCCTACACCGGGGAGCTGTTTTTT. Its translation is CASRPPGSYTGELFF.

The CDR3 DNA sequence: TGTGCCAGCAGTTTGGGACTTTCACAGTACTTC. Its translation is CASSLGLSQYF. The chain has TRBV28 and TRBJ2-4, with D maybe TRBD2 (6 bases). This CDR3 spans 11 amino acids. From germline, CDR1 is MDHEN and CDR2 SYDVKM. V was trimmed by 3 bases and J by 13 bases, leaving 10 bases between them.

The chain carries TRBV6-6 and TRBJ2-7; possibly TRBD1 for D (5 bases). Per the germline V gene, CDR1 is MNHNY and CDR2 is SVGAGI (reference sequence). This CDR3 comprises 12 residues. The V gene lost 8 bases and the J gene lost 6 bases, with 14 bases spanning the gap. The CDR3 DNA sequence: TGTGCCAGCGGGGCGGTGGGTGTCGAGCAGTACTTC. Encoded protein: CASGAVGVEQYF.

The gene calls are TRBV10-3 and TRBJ2-5; 8 bases are a match to TRBD1. V shed 6 bases, J shed 9 bases, and the junction held 3 bases outside the gene matches. The CDR3 is made up of 11 amino acids. Germline V CDR1 and CDR2: ENHRY, SYGVKD. The CDR3 coding sequence is TGTGCCATCAGGGAGGACAGGGCCCAGTACTTC. Translation: CAIREDRAQYF.

The V gene is TRBV5-1, the J gene TRBJ1-2; weak D call: TRBD1 (6 bases). V lost 0 bases, J lost 6 bases, and 9 bases lay in between. The germline V gene encodes CDR1 SGHRS and CDR2 YFSETQ. The CDR3 totals 13 residues. CDR3 sequence (DNA): TGCGCCAGCAGCTTGGTGTCAGGGGATGGCTACACCTTC. This sequence encodes CASSLVSGDGYTF.